Listed here are 9 T cell receptor beta chains from one sample, sequenced in a study of neurological immune-mediated disorders. Time point denoted: longitudinal time-point 2. TCRdb reprocessed the 5' RACE reads via MiXCR and lists one record per CDR3 protein. The sample lists under 100,000 distinct CDR3 sequences; approximately 13% were seen once. The sample taken for sequencing was PBMCs. These receptors all stem from a female donor with HTLV-1-associated myelopathy (HAM/TSP).

This clonotype was seen once. This rearrangement joins TRBV6-6 to TRBJ2-2; 12 nucleotides line up with TRBD2. This CDR3 comprises 15 residues. With 7 bases clipped from V and 8 bases from J, the junction kept 8 bases outside the gene matches. Per germline, CDR1 MNHNY and CDR2 SVGAGI (reference sequence). The CDR3 loop reads CASTITSGGRGELFF. In nucleotides, the CDR3 is TGTGCCAGCACCATAACTAGCGGGGGGAGAGGGGAGCTGTTTTTT.

J is TRBJ2-7 and V is TRBV7-8; 7 bases fit TRBD2. Losses at the gene ends were 1 base for V and 7 bases for J; bases not matched to a gene: 10. In germline, CDR1 is SGHVS, CDR2 FQNEAQ. This CDR3 spans 15 amino acids. CDR3 bases: TGTGCCAGCAGCTTAGTGGGAGGGGTAGTGTTGGAGCAGTACTTC. As protein: CASSLVGGVVLEQYF.

This clonotype was observed many times. The gene calls are TRBV20-1 and TRBJ2-3; a weak D match, TRBD1 (8 bases). The CDR3 consists of 14 residues. The V gene's germline CDR1 is DFQATT and CDR2 SNEGSKA (reference sequence). V was clipped by 6 bases and J by 5 bases, with 18 bases between them. The DNA for the CDR3 is TGCAGTGCCCTGGACAGGGCGGGGGTAGATACGCAGTATTTT. Protein: CSALDRAGVDTQYF.

This clonotype showed up just a few times. This is likely a read error, given that the CDR3 carries no conserved phenylalanine or tryptophan at its end. No DNA is shown, since the ends of the CDR3 on it are uncertain; the CDR3 is the one TCRdb lists. The chain links TRBV5-1 to TRBJ2-3; whether TRBD2, the table's D call, matches the DNA was not checked. The CDR3 has 15 residues if both end residues are counted. Per the germline V gene, CDR1 is SGHRS and CDR2 is YFSETQ. CDR3 residues: CASSLGLGLTDTQDL.

This clonotype was observed many times. The chain uses TRBV4-2 and TRBJ2-7; D gene ambiguous. This CDR3 is 14 amino acids long. Germline-derived CDR1 and CDR2 are LGHNA and YNFKEQ. V was trimmed by 4 bases and J by 1 base, leaving 11 bases between them. The CDR3 sequence: CASSPQTQSYEQYF. The CDR3 DNA sequence: TGTGCCAGCAGCCCCCAGACTCAATCCTACGAGCAGTACTTC.

This clonotype was seen ten or more times. The rearrangement joins TRBV4-2 to TRBJ2-7, with a tentative D call TRBD2 (5 bases). Germline V gene data show CDR1 as LGHNA and CDR2 as YNFKEQ. The V gene lost 1 base and the J gene lost 1 base, with 11 bases spanning the gap. The CDR3 is 15 amino acids. CDR3 protein: CASSQGGQVSYEQYF. The CDR3 nucleotides are TGTGCCAGCAGCCAAGGAGGGCAGGTTTCCTACGAGCAGTACTTC.

This clonotype occurred many times. This rearrangement joins TRBV2 to TRBJ2-7; D possibly matches TRBD1 or TRBD2 (6 bases each). Trimming pared 7 bases from V and 0 bases from J, leaving 13 bases between. This CDR3 has 14 residues. CDR1 and CDR2 from the germline V gene are SNHLY and FYNNEI. The CDR3 protein is CASMRGASSYEQYF. The CDR3 nucleotides are TGTGCCAGCATGAGGGGGGCAAGCTCCTACGAGCAGTACTTC.

This clonotype was observed many times. The chain uses TRBV5-1 and TRBJ1-5; D is undetermined. The CDR3 totals 15 residues. Germline CDR1 is SGHRS and CDR2 is YFSETQ. Deletions cut 1 base from V and 3 bases from J, with 11 bases between. Here the CDR3 reads CASSLFPGDNQPQHF. The CDR3 nucleotides read TGCGCCAGCAGCTTGTTTCCGGGAGACAATCAGCCCCAGCATTTT.

This clonotype was counted at least ten times. This chain connects TRBV20-1 to TRBJ2-2; TRBD2 matches at 12 bases. CDR1 is DFQATT, CDR2 SNEGSKA, per germline (reference sequence). V trimming: 0 bases; J trimming: 5 bases; junction bases outside the gene matches: 4. This CDR3 spans 16 amino acids. CDR3 sequence: CSARDRLAGETGELFF. In DNA, the CDR3 is TGCAGTGCTAGAGATCGACTAGCGGGGGAAACCGGGGAGCTGTTTTTT.